This TCR beta chain was sequenced for a study of shared clonotypes between healthy human individuals (dated by TCRdb to 2018 to 2021). For the study in its entirety: The cohort comprised a couple of women and a few men aged 18 to 49 years. For each donor, CD4 naive and CD4 memory were each given three plates, CD8 naive was given two plates, and CD8 memory was given one plate. Blood TCR repertoires of a handful of healthy adults were deeply sequenced to estimate repertoire size and the extent of clonotype sharing between individuals. Different laboratories and diverse techniques were used to prepare libraries and sequence TCR repertoires, to increase sequencing depth and limit assay-specific biases. Leukapheresis yielded between about 0.85 and 10 billion PBMCs per donor.

Using the deep immunoSEQ assay, multiplex PCR amplified TCR CDR3 regions from genomic DNA. Genomic DNA extracted from each cell subset was distributed evenly over all wells of several immunoSEQ 96-well plates, and each plate served as one replicate. Each replicate PCR for sorted subsets received roughly 0.2 ug genomic DNA, equal to about 30,000 T cell genomes. Purified libraries were quantified with a Qubit 3.0 fluorometer, sized on a Bioanalyzer 2100, and re-quantified with the KAPA Library Quantification kit. A separate single-read 150-cycle Illumina NextSeq 550 flow cell was used to sequence each immunoSEQ 96-well plate. The source study handled its data this way. Because only junctional sequences without quality scores were contained in the immunoSEQ output, filtering matching that applied to full-length reads could not be performed. To assign V/J genes and CDR3, sequences were annotated using PyIR, a Python wrapper for IgBLAST v1.9, with IMGT germline references. Reads were removed for weak V/J assignments (E-value above 1e-6), missing CDR3, stop codons, out-of-frame junctions, or ambiguous translated residues. A V3J clonotype was defined by an identical inferred V gene, J gene, and CDR3 amino acid sequence. The percentage overlap between two repertoires was calculated by dividing the number of shared unique clonotypes by the size of the smaller repertoire. RTK rarefaction, the Chao1 estimator, and Recon v2.1 estimates of unobserved clonotypes were used to assess repertoire richness. Generation probabilities for all TCRbeta clonotypes obtained by the gDNA method from a few donors were computed using OLGA. The source is immuneACCESS, and TCRdb retained only in-frame sequences with V and J called. Part of the clones is not carried over; for the studies checked, unresolved V genes explain less than half of this, and the remainder is unexplained. Clone size and V and J calls were adopted from that table, with D and trimming inferred from the DNA. This sample holds 750,000 to 1,000,000 clones; nearly 95% were observed only once. Of the sample, approximately 25% is held by the ten largest clones.

For the CD8 naive samples, CD45RO-negative cells were positively selected for CCR7, yielding a CD45RA+CCR7+ population from which TemRA cells were excluded. Donors were healthy HIV-negative adults with no recently reported acute infections or vaccinations. All donors were Caucasian adults living in Nashville, Tennessee, USA. Blood was collected by leukapheresis, and PBMCs were isolated by Ficoll-Histopaque density gradient centrifugation and then cryopreserved in liquid nitrogen vapor phase. Analytical flow cytometry was used to check the purity and quantity of each magnetically sorted T cell population. Each sorted fraction had its genomic DNA isolated and then quantified by UV absorbance on a Nanodrop 2000c. Study-wide findings and limitations: Around 5% of naive CD4, 3.5% of naive CD8, approximately 2% of memory CD4, and about 0.4% of memory CD8 clonotypes were shared across four donors. Sampling was restricted to blood, and TCR repertoires in tissues likely differ from the TCR repertoires found in blood. Clonotypes shared by all four sorted-subset donors showed higher generation probabilities than non-shared clonotypes. Naive subsets generally had larger estimated clonotype richness than memory subsets did. The small number of donors limited the genetic and exposure-history diversity represented. Pairwise subsampling led to the expectation that sequencing depth would affect the degree of clonotype sharing among donors. Even with the large sequencing depth, rarefaction of the sorted-subset datasets indicated that sequencing was incomplete.

In regard to this clone: Its cognate antigen has yet to be identified. No qualities accompany the bases; no much larger clone lies one base away.

The CDR3, from cysteine to phenylalanine, totals 15 residues. Only the CDR3 DNA stays, 45 bases, in frame from base 1. Taken from the germline V gene, the CDR1 and CDR2 loops are SGHTS and YDEGEE. V lost 4 bases and J lost 5 bases; the stretch between them is 18 bases long. The chain was built from TRBV5-8 and TRBJ1-1; 5 matching bases give a weak D call of TRBD1. Sequencing was performed on naive CD8+ T cells sorted from blood. The cell subset or site tag for this specimen amounts to: CD45RA+CCR7+. The clonotype was recovered from a young man in good health. The DNA is TGTGCCAGCAGCGGGTGGGGGATGGTGGGGACTGAAGCTTTCTTT. Translated, this gives CASSGWGMVGTEAFF. Joined to the reference TRBV5-8 and TRBJ1-1 proteins, this CDR3 gives the full variable domain: EAGVTQSPTHLIKTRGQQATLRCSPISGHTSVYWYQQALGLGLQFLLWYDEGEERNRGNFPPRFSGRQFPNYSSELNVNALELEDSALYLCASSGWGMVGTEAFFGQGTRLTVV.